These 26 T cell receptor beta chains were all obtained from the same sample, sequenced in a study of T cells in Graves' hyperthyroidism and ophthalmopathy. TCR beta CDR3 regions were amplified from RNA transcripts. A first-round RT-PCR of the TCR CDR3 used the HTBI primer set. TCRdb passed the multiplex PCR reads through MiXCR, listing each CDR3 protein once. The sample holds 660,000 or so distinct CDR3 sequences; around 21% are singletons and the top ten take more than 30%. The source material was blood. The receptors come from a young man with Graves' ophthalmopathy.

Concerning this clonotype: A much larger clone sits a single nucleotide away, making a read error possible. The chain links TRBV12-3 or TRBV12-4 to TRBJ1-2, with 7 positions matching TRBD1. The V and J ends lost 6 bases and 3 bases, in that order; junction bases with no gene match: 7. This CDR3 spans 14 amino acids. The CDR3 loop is CASSPTGVDYGYTF. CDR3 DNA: TGTGCCAGCAGCCCAACAGGGGTGGACTATGGCTACACCTTC.

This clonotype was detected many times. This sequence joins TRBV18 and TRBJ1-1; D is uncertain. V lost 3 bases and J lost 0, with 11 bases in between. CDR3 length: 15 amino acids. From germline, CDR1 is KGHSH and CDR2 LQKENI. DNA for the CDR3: TGTGCCAGCTCACCCATGGAGTTCATGAACACTGAAGCTTTCTTT. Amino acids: CASSPMEFMNTEAFF.

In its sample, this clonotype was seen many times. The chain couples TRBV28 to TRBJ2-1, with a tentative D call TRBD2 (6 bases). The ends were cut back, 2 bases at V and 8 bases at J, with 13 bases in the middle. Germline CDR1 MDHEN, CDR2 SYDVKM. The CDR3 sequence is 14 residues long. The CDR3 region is CASSLTGVGDEQFF. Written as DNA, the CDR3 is TGTGCCAGCAGTTTAACGGGAGTTGGCGATGAGCAGTTCTTC.

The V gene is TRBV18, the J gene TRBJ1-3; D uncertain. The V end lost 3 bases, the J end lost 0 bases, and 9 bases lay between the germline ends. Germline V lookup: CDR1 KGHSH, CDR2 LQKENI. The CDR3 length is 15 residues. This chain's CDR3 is CASSPGQYSGNTIYF. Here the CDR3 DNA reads TGTGCCAGCTCACCGGGTCAGTACTCTGGAAACACCATATATTTT.

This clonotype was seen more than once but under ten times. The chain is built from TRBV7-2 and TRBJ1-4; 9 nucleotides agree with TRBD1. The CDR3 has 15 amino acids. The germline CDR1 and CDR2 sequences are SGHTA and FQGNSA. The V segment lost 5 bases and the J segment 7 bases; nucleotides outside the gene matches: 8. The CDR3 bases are TGTGCCAGCAGCACGAACAGGGGGCCCGGTGAAAAACTGTTTTTT. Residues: CASSTNRGPGEKLFF.

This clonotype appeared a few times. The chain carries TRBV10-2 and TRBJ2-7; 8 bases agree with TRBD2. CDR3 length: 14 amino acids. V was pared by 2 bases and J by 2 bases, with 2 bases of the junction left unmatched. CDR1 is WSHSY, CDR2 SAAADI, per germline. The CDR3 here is CASSEDSGTYEQYF. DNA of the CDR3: TGCGCCAGCAGTGAGGATAGCGGGACCTACGAGCAGTACTTC.

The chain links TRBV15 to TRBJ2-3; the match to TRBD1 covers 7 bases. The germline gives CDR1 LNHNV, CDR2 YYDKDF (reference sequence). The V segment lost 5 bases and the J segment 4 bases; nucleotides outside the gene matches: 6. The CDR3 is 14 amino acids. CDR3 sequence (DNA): TGTGCCACCAGCCCTCGGCAGGGGGCAGATACGCAGTATTTT. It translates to CATSPRQGADTQYF.

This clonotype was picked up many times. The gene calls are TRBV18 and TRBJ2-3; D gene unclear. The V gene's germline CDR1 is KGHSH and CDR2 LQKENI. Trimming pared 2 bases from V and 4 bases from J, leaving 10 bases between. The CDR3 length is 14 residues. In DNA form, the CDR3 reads TGTGCCAGCTCACCAGCCCTGTCGGCAGATACGCAGTATTTT. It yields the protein CASSPALSADTQYF.

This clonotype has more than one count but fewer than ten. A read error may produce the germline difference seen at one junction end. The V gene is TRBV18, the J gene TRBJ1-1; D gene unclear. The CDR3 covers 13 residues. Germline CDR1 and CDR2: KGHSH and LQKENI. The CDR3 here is CANSPDLNTEAFF. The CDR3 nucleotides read TGTGCCAACTCACCGGACCTGAACACTGAAGCTTTCTTT.

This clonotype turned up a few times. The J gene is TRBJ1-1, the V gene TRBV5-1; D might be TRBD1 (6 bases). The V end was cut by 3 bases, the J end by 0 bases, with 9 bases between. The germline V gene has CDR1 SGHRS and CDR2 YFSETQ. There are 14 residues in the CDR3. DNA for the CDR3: TGCGCCAGCAGCTGGGACACCTTGAACACTGAAGCTTTCTTT. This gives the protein CASSWDTLNTEAFF.

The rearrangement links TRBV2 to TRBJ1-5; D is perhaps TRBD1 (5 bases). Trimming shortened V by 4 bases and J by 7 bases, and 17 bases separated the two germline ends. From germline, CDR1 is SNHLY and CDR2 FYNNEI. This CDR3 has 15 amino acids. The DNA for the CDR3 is TGTGCCAGCAGTGTGTACGGCAGGGCGGAACAGCCCCAGCATTTT. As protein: CASSVYGRAEQPQHF.

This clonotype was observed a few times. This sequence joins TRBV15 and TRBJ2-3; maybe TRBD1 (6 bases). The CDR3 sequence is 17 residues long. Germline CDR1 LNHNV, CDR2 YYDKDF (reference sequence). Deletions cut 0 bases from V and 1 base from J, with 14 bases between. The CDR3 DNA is TGTGCCACCAGCAGAGAGCTCACAGGGTTCCGCACAGATACGCAGTATTTT. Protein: CATSRELTGFRTDTQYF.

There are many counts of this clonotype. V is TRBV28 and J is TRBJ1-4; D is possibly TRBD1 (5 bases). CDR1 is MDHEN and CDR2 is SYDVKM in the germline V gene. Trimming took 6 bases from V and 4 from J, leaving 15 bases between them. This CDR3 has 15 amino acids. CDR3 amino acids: CASRPTGSSNEKLFF. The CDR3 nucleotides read TGTGCCAGCAGGCCTACAGGTTCGAGTAATGAAAAACTGTTTTTT.

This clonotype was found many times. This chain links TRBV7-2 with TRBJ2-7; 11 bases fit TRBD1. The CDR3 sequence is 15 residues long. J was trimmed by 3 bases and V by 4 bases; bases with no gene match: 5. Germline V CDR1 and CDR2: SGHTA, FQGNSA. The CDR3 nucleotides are TGTGCCAGCAGCTACCGGGACAGGGGGTACTACGAGCAGTACTTC. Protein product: CASSYRDRGYYEQYF.

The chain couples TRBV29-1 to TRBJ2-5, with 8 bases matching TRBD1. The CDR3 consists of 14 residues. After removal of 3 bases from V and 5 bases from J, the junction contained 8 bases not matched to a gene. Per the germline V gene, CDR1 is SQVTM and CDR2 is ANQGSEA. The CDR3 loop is CSVDGQGAGETQYF. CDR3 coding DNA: TGCAGCGTTGATGGTCAGGGGGCCGGGGAGACCCAGTACTTC.

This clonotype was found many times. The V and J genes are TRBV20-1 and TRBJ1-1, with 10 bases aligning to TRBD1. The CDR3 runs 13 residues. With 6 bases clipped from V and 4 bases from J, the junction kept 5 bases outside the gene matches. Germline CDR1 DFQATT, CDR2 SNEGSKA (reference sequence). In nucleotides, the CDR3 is TGCAGTGCGCAGACAGGGGGCGGCACTGAAGCTTTCTTT. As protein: CSAQTGGGTEAFF.

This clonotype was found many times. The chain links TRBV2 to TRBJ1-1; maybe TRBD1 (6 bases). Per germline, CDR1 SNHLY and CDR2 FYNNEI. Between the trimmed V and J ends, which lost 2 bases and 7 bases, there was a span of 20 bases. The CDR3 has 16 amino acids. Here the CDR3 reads CASSEPPQGFRGEAFF. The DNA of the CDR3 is TGTGCCAGCAGTGAACCCCCTCAGGGGTTTCGAGGTGAAGCTTTCTTT.

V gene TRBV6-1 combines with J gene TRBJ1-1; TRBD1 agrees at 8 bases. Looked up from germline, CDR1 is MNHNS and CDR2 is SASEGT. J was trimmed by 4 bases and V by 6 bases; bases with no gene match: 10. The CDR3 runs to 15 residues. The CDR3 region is CASRPGQVGFTEAFF. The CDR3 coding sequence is TGTGCCAGCAGACCGGGACAGGTGGGATTCACTGAAGCTTTCTTT.

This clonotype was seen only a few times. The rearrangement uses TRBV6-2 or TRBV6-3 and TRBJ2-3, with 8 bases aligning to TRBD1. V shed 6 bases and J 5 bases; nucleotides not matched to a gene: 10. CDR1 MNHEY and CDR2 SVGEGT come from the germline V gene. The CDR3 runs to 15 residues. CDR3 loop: CASRLDRGPQDTQYF. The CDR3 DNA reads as TGTGCCAGCAGACTAGACAGGGGCCCTCAAGATACGCAGTATTTT.

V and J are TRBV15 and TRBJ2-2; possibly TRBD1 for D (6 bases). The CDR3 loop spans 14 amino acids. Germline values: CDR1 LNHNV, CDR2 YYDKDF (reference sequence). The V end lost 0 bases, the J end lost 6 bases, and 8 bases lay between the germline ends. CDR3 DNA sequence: TGTGCCACCAGCAGAGACCGACAGGCCGGGGAGCTGTTTTTT. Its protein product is CATSRDRQAGELFF.

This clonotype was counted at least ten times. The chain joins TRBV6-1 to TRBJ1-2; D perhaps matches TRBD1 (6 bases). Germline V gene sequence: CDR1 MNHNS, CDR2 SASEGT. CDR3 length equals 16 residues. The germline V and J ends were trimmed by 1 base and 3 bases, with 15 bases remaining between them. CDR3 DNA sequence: TGTGCCAGCAGTGAAGAAGGCAGGGGTCTTTACTATGGCTACACCTTC. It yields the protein CASSEEGRGLYYGYTF.

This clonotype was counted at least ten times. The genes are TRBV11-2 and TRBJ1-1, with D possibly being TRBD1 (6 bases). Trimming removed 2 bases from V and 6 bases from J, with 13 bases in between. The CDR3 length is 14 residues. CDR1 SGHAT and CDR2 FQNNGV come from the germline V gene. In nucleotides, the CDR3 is TGTGCCAGCAGCTTACTAAGGGGGGAGTCTGAAGCTTTCTTT. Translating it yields CASSLLRGESEAFF.

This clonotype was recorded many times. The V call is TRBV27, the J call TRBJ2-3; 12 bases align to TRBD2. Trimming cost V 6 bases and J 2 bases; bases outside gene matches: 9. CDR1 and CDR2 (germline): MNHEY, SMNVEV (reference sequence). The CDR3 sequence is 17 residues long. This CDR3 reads CASRIGLAGLNTDTQYF. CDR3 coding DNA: TGTGCCAGCAGGATCGGACTAGCGGGACTGAACACAGATACGCAGTATTTT.

Here the CDR3 DNA reads TGCGCCAGCAGTGAGCGTACAATCTACGAGCAGTACTTC. Its protein product is CASSERTIYEQYF. The rearrangement links TRBV10-2 to TRBJ2-7; the D is unclear. V shed 2 bases and J shed 3 bases, with 8 bases lying between them. This CDR3 region has 13 residues. In germline, CDR1 is WSHSY, CDR2 SAAADI.

DNA for the CDR3: TGTGCCAGCAGCTCGGCAGACCGCCGCGGCGGGGATACGCAGTATTTT. Its translation: CASSSADRRGGDTQYF. The chain joins TRBV13 to TRBJ2-3; D is perhaps TRBD2 (5 bases). Germline CDR1 is PRHDT and CDR2 is FYEKMQ (reference sequence). The V end was cut by 4 bases, the J end by 6 bases, with 20 bases between. The CDR3 loop spans 16 amino acids.

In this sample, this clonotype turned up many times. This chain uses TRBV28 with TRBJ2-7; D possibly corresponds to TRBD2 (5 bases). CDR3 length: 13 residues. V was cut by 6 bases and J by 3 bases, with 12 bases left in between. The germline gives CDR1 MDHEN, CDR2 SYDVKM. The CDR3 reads CASRGAENYEQYF. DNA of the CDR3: TGTGCCAGCAGAGGAGCGGAGAACTACGAGCAGTACTTC.